This T cell receptor (beta chain) was sequenced in a study of T-cell reconstitution after alpha-beta-depleted transplantation in children. Notes on the study in general: Alpha-beta T cells about two months after transplant reportedly derived from several hundred expanded graft clones.

The CDR3 sequence is 15 residues long. V shed 1 base and J 1 base; nucleotides not matched to a gene: 1. Per the germline V gene, CDR1 is SGHVS and CDR2 is FQNEAQ. Library preparation (for TCRbeta) was performed with unique molecular identifiers. TCRdb re-called the PCR reads through MiXCR, storing one row per CDR3 protein. The table lists hundreds of thousands of distinct CDR3 sequences, roughly 13% of them singletons. Regarding this clonotype: What it binds is not known.

This TCR was sampled from a male patient younger than 18 who had a stem cell transplant for acute myeloid leukemia, so the T cells may come from the graft donor. The sequenced sample was PBMCs, mostly from graft donor cells, obtained 360 days after TCRalphabeta/CD19-depleted stem cell transplant. V and J are TRBV7-8 and TRBJ2-3, with TRBD2 matching over 8 bases. The CDR3 loop reads CASSLVLAGTDTQYF. The DNA of the CDR3 is TGTGCCAGCAGCTTAGTACTAGCGGGCACAGATACGCAGTATTTT.